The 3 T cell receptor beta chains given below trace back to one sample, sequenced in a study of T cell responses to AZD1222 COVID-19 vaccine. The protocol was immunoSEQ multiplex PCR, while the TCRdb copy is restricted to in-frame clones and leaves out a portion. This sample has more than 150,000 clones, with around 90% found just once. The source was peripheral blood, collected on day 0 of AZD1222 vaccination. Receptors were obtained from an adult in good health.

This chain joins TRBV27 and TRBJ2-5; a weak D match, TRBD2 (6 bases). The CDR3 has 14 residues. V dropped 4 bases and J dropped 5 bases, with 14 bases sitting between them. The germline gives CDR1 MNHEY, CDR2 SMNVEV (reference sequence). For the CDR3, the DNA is TGTGCCAGCAGTTCCCTGGGGGGTTGGGAGACCCAGTACTTC. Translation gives CASSSLGGWETQYF.

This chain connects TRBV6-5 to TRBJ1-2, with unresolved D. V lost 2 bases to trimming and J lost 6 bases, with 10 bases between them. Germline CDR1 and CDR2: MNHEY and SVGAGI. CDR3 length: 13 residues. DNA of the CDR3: TGTGCCAGCAGTTACGGACTTTGGCATGGCTACACCTTC. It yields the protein CASSYGLWHGYTF.

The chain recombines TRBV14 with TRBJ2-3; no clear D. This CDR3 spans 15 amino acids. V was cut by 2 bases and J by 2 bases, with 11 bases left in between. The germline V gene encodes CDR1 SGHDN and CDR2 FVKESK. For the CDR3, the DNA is TGTGCCAGCAGCCAACGTCGTCAGCACACAGATACGCAGTATTTT. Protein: CASSQRRQHTDTQYF.